This entry features one T cell receptor beta chain sequence. The antigen is unknown. A read error may produce the germline difference seen at one junction end. The sample comes from a study of CD8+CD57+ T cells in acquired aplastic anemia. Study summary: Recorded DNA amounts for sorted CD4+ and CD8+ cells had an average of 3.2 ug. Average CD4+ read depth in healthy donors was approximately 9.9 million reads. Findings and caveats of the study: For CD8+ Simpson's diversity, patients and controls showed no significant difference. Roughly 31 was the count of CD8+ CDR3 sequences that patients shared with controls.

TCR beta VDJ combinations and CDR3 sequences were profiled from genomic DNA. TCRdb used MiXCR to reprocess the reads, holding one entry per CDR3 protein. This table holds about 190,000 distinct CDR3 sequences, roughly 56% found once. The sequencing input was sorted CD4+, CD8+, or CD8+CD57+ T cells (not recorded which) from PBMCs. This TCR derives from a human donor in good health, serving as a control.

CDR3 loop: CAGSLAYGQPQHF. CDR3 bases: TGTGCCGGCAGCTTAGCGTATGGTCAGCCCCAGCATTTT. The rearrangement uses TRBV7-2 and TRBJ1-5, with no clear D. The CDR3 runs to 13 residues. Germline assignment: CDR1 SGHTA and CDR2 FQGNSA.